This T cell receptor beta chain was found in a study of Graves' ophthalmopathy and Graves' hyperthyroidism. Findings of the study overall: Most expanded clonotypes from thyroid (those above 0.001 frequency) were also found in blood. Progression of ophthalmopathy was predicted by the model with 60% to 71% sensitivity and about 72% specificity.

From RNA, the CDR3 regions of TCR beta chains were amplified and sequenced. The library came from an HTBI-primed first-round RT-PCR and a second-round multiplex PCR. TCRdb reprocessed the multiplex PCR reads with MiXCR, giving one entry per CDR3 protein. Among tens of thousands of distinct CDR3 sequences listed, about 50% were seen once. Hyperthyroidism is called stable when no ophthalmopathy develops within 18 months of follow-up. As to this clonotype: Its antigen is unidentified.

The CDR3 covers 12 residues. The germline gives CDR1 SGHVS, CDR2 FQNEAQ. V was shortened by 10 bases and J by 4 bases, with 14 bases between the two germline ends. The clonotype was recovered from an adult woman with stable Graves' hyperthyroidism. The source material was peripheral blood. V usage is TRBV7-8 and J usage is TRBJ2-7; unclear D gene. The CDR3 bases are TGTGCCATCGGTGATCGGCGGTACGAGCAGTACTTC. Translation gives CAIGDRRYEQYF.